This T cell receptor beta chain appears in the sequencing data of a study of PD-1 and CTLA-4 blockade in melanoma. CDR3 length equals 14 residues. The germline V gene has CDR1 SGHKS and CDR2 YYEKEE (reference sequence). Unmatched junction bases numbered 4, after V lost 3 bases and J lost 2 bases. TCRdb's table, derived via immunoSEQ multiplex PCR, lists solely in-frame clones and lacks some. This table holds about 16,000 clones, about 70% found once. J is TRBJ2-7 and V is TRBV5-5; TRBD1 agrees at 8 bases. The starting material was CD8+ T cells from peripheral blood, obtained from a patient given anti-PD-1 treatment. This sequence was found in a human donor with melanoma. The CDR3 DNA reads TGTGCCAGCAGCTCGACAGGGGCCCCCTACGAGCAGTACTTC. Protein sequence: CASSSTGAPYEQYF.